This T cell receptor beta chain was retrieved from a study of CD8+CD57+ T cells in acquired aplastic anemia. Study-level findings and limits: Statistical testing detected no significant gap in CD8+ Simpson's diversity between patients and controls.

Remarks on this clonotype: Antigen specificity is unknown.

The CDR3 spans 13 residues. The V gene's germline CDR1 is WSHSY and CDR2 SAAADI. V was clipped by 4 bases and J by 3 bases; unmatched bases: 3. Only patients with CD8+CD57+ cell expansion on flow cytometry were chosen for sequencing. For CDR3 and TCR beta VDJ profiling, genomic DNA was the template used. TCRdb recomputed calls from the reads with MiXCR, one row per CDR3 protein. The sample holds about 190,000 distinct CDR3 sequences, around 45% seen once. Source material: sorted CD4+, CD8+, or CD8+CD57+ T cells (not recorded which) from PBMCs. The genes are TRBV10-2 and TRBJ2-7, with TRBD1 matching over 7 bases. This receptor was identified in a human donor with aplastic anemia. The chain's CDR3 is CASSGNRGYEQYF. DNA of the CDR3: TGCGCCAGCAGTGGTAACAGGGGCTACGAGCAGTACTTC.